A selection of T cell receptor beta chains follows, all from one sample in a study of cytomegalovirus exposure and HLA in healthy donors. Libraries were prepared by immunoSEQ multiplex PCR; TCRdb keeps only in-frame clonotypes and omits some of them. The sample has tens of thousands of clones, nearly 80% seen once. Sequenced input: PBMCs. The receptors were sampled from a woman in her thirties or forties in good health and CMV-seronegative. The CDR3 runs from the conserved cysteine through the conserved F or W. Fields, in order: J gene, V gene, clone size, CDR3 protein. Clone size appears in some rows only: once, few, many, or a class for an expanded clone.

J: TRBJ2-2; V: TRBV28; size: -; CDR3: CASSLGLGELFF
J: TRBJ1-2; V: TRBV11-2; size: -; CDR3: CASSLGVYYGYTF
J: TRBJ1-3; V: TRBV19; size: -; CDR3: CASRSGSSGNTIYF
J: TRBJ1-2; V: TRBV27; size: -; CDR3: CASSPTTNYGYTF
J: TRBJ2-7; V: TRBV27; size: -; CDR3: CASSLLGTGYEQYF
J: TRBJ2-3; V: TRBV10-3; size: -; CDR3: CAISPRLAGGDTQYF
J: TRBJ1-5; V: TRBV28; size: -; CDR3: CASSFEPRGNQPQHF
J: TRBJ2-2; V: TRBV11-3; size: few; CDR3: CASSLDDWVAGVTGELFF
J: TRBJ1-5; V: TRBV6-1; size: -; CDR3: CASSGYRTGFQPQHF
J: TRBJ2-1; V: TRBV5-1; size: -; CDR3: CASSRTGVSYNEQFF
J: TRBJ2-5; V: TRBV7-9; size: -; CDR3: CASKEGQGVGEQYF
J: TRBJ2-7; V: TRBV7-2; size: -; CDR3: CASSLAGLAGAGEQYF
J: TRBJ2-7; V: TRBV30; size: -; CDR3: CAWTSGSYEQYF
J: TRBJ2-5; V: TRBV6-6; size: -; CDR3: CASSSASGDGETQYF
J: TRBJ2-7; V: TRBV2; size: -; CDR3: CASRLTGVHEQYF
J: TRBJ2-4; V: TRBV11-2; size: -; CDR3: CASSLVGTGGPKNIQYF
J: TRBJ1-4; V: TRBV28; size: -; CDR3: CASSLPGGLTEKLFF
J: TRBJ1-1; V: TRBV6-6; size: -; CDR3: CASSYRQGLENTEAFF
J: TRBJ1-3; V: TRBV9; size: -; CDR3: CASSPQTGTALSGNTIYF
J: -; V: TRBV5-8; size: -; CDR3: CASRTWRGTSASYEQYF
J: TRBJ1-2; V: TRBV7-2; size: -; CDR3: CASSLMGSGYTF
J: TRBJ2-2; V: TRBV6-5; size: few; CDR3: CASMGVRTGELFF
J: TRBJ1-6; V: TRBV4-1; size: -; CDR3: CASSLVQGPPLHF
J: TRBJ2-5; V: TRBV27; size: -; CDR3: CASTFLGQLETQYF
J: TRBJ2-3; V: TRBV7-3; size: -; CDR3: CASSATGLAADTQYF
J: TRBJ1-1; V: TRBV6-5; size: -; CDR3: CASSYSWDSHTEAFF
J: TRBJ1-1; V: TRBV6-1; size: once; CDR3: CASSEGGQGNTEAFF
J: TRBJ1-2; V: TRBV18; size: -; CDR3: CASSPSTGAYGYTF
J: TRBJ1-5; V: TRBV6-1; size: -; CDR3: CASSVTGGYQPQHF
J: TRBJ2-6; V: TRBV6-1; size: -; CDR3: CASSANSGANVLTF
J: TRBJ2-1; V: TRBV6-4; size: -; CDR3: CASSEGESYNEQFF
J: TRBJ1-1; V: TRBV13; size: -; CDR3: CASSSSDRATEAFF
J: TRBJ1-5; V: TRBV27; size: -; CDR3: CASSLFGQGIGQPQHF